Here is one TCR beta chain with its context. The target antigen is unknown. The source of the sample is a study of CD8 T cells in ankylosing spondylitis. Study observations and caveats: Enrichment of disease-linked clones was reportedly significant in matched ankylosing spondylitis synovial fluid. A number of the motif variants had already been described in reactive arthritis synovial fluid and blood. What appeared characteristic of ankylosing spondylitis blood was a TCR beta motif of several highly homologous variants.

Each TCR beta library was made by quantitative 5'-RACE that incorporated molecular barcodes. TCRdb re-called the 5' RACE reads through MiXCR, storing one row per CDR3 protein. Of about 340,000 distinct CDR3 sequences in the sample, under 15% were seen once. Trimming cost V 0 bases and J 5 bases, with 8 bases left between them. The CDR3 is made up of 13 amino acids. Germline values: CDR1 SGDLS, CDR2 YYNGEE. Sequencing was carried out using blood, either unsorted or a sorted T cell fraction (not recorded which). V usage is TRBV9 and J usage is TRBJ2-5; TRBD2 might be the D (6 bases). The receptor comes from a male donor with ankylosing spondylitis or in good health (not recorded which). CDR3 residues: CASSVGAGETQYF. In DNA, the CDR3 is TGTGCCAGCAGCGTAGGGGCGGGGGAGACCCAGTACTTC. The full variable domain, rest sourced from reference TRBV9 and TRBJ2-5, is DSGVTQTPKHLITATGQRVTLRCSPRSGDLSVYWYQQSLDQGLQFLIQYYNGEERAKGNILERFSAQQFPDLHSELNLSSLELGDSALYFCASSVGAGETQYFGPGTRLLVL.